This T cell receptor beta chain came from a study of blood T cell repertoires in COVID-19. For the study at large: Spain, Italy and the United States supplied samples that represented acute and convalescent COVID-19. PBMCs, B-cell-depleted T cells, or T cells provided the cDNA or gDNA that made up the material.

The CDR3 loop spans 16 amino acids. In germline, CDR1 is SGHNT, CDR2 YENEEA. Trimming removed 0 bases from V and 0 bases from J, with 9 bases in between. Per the original data handling: Estimates of nucleated cell counts were drawn from the amplification of reference gene primers. Here immunoSEQ multiplex PCR was the method, and the copy in TCRdb shows in-frame clones only, minus some. That table gives V, J and clone size, and the DNA gave D and trimming. This table has more than 70,000 clones, 85% to 95% appearing once. V is TRBV11-3 and J is TRBJ2-1, with TRBD2 as a possible D gene (5 bases). Sequenced material: peripheral blood. This sequence was found in a woman in her 50s in a cohort sampled during active COVID-19. The CDR3 DNA follows: TGTGCCAGCAGCTTAGACGGGGTCACCTCCTACAATGAGCAGTTCTTC. Encoded protein: CASSLDGVTSYNEQFF.